This T cell receptor (beta chain) was retrieved from a study of shared clonotypes between healthy human individuals. The method was immunoSEQ multiplex PCR; TCRdb's version includes in-frame clones alone and lacks a portion of them. The sample lists about 610,000 clones; around 96% were seen once. Terminally differentiated effector memory CD45RA+ cells were excluded by CCR7 positive selection of CD45RO-negative cells. The sample comprised naive CD8+ T cells sorted from blood. The TCR sequence derives from a woman aged 25 to 39 in good health.

The CDR3 here is CASSLVGREVYEQYF. The CDR3 region has the DNA TGTGCCAGCAGCTTGGTTGGGCGGGAGGTCTACGAGCAGTACTTC. The chain has TRBV5-6 and TRBJ2-7, with 8 bases lining up with TRBD2. There are 15 residues in the CDR3. The V gene's germline CDR1 is SGHDT and CDR2 YYEEEE. V was pared by 0 bases and J by 3 bases, with 5 bases of the junction left unmatched.